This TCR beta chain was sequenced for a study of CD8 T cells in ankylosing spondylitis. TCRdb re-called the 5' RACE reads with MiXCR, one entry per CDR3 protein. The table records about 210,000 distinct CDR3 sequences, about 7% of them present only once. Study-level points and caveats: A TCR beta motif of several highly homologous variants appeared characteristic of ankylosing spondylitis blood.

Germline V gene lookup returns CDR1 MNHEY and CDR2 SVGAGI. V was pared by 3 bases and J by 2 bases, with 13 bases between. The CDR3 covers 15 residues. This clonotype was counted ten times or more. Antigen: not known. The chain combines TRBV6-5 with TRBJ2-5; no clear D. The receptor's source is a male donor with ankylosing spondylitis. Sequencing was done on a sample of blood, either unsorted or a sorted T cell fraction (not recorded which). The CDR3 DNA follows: TGTGCCAGCAGTTATTCACTTGCGGATCAAGAGACCCAGTACTTC. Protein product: CASSYSLADQETQYF.